Listed below are T cell receptor beta chains from one sample, sequenced in a study of Graves' ophthalmopathy and Graves' hyperthyroidism. TCRdb re-derived calls from the multiplex PCR reads in MiXCR, one entry per CDR3 protein. The sample yields approximately 700,000 distinct CDR3 sequences, roughly two fifths seen once. Specimen: peripheral blood. The receptors were gathered from an adult man with Graves' ophthalmopathy. Each CDR3 is given with its conserved first and last residue. Fields, in order: clone size, CDR3 length, V gene, D gene, J gene, CDR3 DNA, CDR3 protein. A D gene is named only where the DNA matches it firmly. Size tells how often a clone was seen (once, few, many) or the class of an expanded clone, and some rows leave it out.

>.|11|TRBV29-1|TRBD1|TRBJ2-7
TGCAGCTTGTACAGGGGTAACGAGCAGTACTTC
CSLYRGNEQYF
>.|14|TRBV10-3|TRBD1|TRBJ1-1
TGTGCCAGCCTGCCTCGGGACAGGCCGACTGAAGCTTTCTTT
CASLPRDRPTEAFF
>.|14|TRBV2|.|TRBJ1-3
TGTGCCAGCAGAGTCGGTGGGAAGGGAGGCACCATATATTTT
CASRVGGKGGTIYF
>.|17|TRBV7-9|TRBD1|TRBJ2-7
TGTGCCAGCACCTATTCCGCTGTGACAGGGGTGTCCTACGAGCAGTACTTC
CASTYSAVTGVSYEQYF
>.|20|TRBV11-2|TRBD2|TRBJ2-5
TGTGCCAGCAGCTTAAGATCTATCAGGGGACTAGCGGGAGTTAAAGGGACCCAGTACTTC
CASSLRSIRGLAGVKGTQYF
>many|13|TRBV5-4|.|TRBJ2-5
TGTGCCAGCAGCTTGATGGCGGAAGAGACCCAGTACTTC
CASSLMAEETQYF
>.|19|TRBV19|.|TRBJ1-1
TGTGCCAGTAGTGTACCTTTCCGGTGGAAGACGGTTATGAACACTGAAGCTTTCTTT
CASSVPFRWKTVMNTEAFF
>.|13|TRBV7-3|TRBD1|TRBJ2-7
TGTGCCAGCAGCCAGGCAGGGGGAAACGAGCAGTACTTC
CASSQAGGNEQYF
>.|14|TRBV20-1|.|TRBJ2-7
TGCAGTGGGGCGGTGGCAGGCGAGACCTACGAGCAGTACTTC
CSGAVAGETYEQYF
>few|15|TRBV7-9|.|TRBJ1-4
TGTGCCAGCAGCTTCGGGGCAGCAACTAATGAAAAACTGTTTTTT
CASSFGAATNEKLFF
>many|15|TRBV9|.|TRBJ1-2
TGTGCCAGCAGCTTATCAGGGAGGCGGACCTATGGCTACACCTTC
CASSLSGRRTYGYTF
>few|13|TRBV19|TRBD1|TRBJ1-2
TGTGCCAGTAGCGGGACAGGGGTAGGTGGCTACACCTTC
CASSGTGVGGYTF
>few|15|TRBV5-5|.|TRBJ2-7
TGTGCCAGCAGCTTGACAGGGAAGGCAGACTACGAGCAGTACTTC
CASSLTGKADYEQYF
>few|16|TRBV7-9|.|TRBJ2-7
TGTGCCAGCAGCTTGGATTCGGAGACAGGAGACTACGAGCAGTACTTC
CASSLDSETGDYEQYF
>many|15|TRBV5-1|.|TRBJ1-1
TGCGCCAGCAGCTCGCCGGGACGCATGAACACTGAAGCTTTCTTT
CASSSPGRMNTEAFF
>many|10|TRBV19|.|TRBJ1-1
TGTGCCAGTAGTTGGTGTGGAGCTTTCTTT
CASSWCGAFF
>many|14|TRBV9|.|TRBJ1-6
TGTGCCAGCTCCCTAGATGCCTGGAATTCACCCCTCCACTTT
CASSLDAWNSPLHF
>.|13|TRBV29-1|TRBD1|TRBJ1-1
TGCAGCAGGATAATACAGGGGGACACTGAAGCTTTCTTT
CSRIIQGDTEAFF
>.|12|TRBV25-1|.|TRBJ1-6
TGTGCCGCCCGACAGGCGAATTCACCCCTCCACTTT
CAARQANSPLHF
>few|15|TRBV24-1|.|TRBJ2-2
TGTGCCACAAGACCGGGGACCGGGAACACCGGGGAGCTGTTTTTT
CATRPGTGNTGELFF
>.|15|TRBV24-1|.|TRBJ1-4
TGTGCCAGCAGTTTATACCACGGACGCAGTGAAAAACTGTTTTTT
CASSLYHGRSEKLFF
>few|14|TRBV19|.|TRBJ2-5
TGTGCCAGTAGTAGGTTGGCGGCAGAAGAGACCCAGTACTTC
CASSRLAAEETQYF
>.|14|TRBV24-1|.|TRBJ1-5
TGTGCCACCAGTGACCAAGGGACAAGTCAGCCCCAGCATTTT
CATSDQGTSQPQHF
>many|15|TRBV24-1|.|TRBJ1-2
TGTGCCACCAGTGACGATATGACAGGCTACTATGGCTACACCTTC
CATSDDMTGYYGYTF
>.|16|TRBV10-3|TRBD1|TRBJ1-1
TGTGCCATCAGTGAGATACCGACAGGGTCGAACACTGAAGCTTTCTTT
CAISEIPTGSNTEAFF
>many|15|TRBV10-3|TRBD1|TRBJ1-6
TGTGCCATCAGTGAAGATGGACAGGGCGGTTCACCCCTCCACTTT
CAISEDGQGGSPLHF
>.|15|TRBV9|.|TRBJ2-5
TGTGCCAGCAGCGTAGGACCAGGGGATCGAGAGACCCAGTACTTC
CASSVGPGDRETQYF
>few|12|TRBV29-1|TRBD1|TRBJ1-1
TGTGCCTGGAGGGACAGGGAGGGGGGAGCTTTCTTT
CAWRDREGGAFF
>.|14|TRBV7-2|.|TRBJ2-7
TGTGCCAGCAGCTTAGGTGGCCACTCCTACGAGCAGTACTTC
CASSLGGHSYEQYF